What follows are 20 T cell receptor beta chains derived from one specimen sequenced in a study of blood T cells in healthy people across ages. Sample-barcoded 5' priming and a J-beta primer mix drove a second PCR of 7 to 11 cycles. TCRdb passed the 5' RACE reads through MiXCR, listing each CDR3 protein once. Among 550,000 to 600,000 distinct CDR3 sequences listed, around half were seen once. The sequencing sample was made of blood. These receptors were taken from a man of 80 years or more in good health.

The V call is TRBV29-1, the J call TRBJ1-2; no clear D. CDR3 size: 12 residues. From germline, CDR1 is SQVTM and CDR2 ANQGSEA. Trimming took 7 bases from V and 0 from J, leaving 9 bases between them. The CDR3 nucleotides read TGCAGCGCCATAGGGACTAACTATGGCTACACCTTC. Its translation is CSAIGTNYGYTF.

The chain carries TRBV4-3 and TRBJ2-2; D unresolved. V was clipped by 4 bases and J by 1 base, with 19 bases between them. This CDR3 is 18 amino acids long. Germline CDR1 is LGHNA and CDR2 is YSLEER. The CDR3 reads CASSPYTGRIGNTGELFF. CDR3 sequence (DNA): TGCGCCAGCAGCCCTTACACGGGTCGGATCGGGAACACCGGGGAGCTGTTTTTT.

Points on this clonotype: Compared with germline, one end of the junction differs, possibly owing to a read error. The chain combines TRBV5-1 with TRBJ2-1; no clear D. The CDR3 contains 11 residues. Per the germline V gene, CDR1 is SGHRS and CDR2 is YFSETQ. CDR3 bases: TGCGCCAGCAGCGGAGTCAATGAGCGGTTCTTC. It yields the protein CASSGVNERFF.

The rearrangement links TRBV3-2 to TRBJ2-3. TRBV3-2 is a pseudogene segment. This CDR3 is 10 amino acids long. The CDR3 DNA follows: TGTGCCAAAATTCCAGATACGCAGTATTTT. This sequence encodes CAKIPDTQYF.

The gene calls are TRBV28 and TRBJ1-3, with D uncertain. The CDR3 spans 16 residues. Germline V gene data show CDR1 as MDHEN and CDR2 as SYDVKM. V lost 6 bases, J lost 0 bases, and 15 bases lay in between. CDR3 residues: CASRPPQKSSGNTIYF. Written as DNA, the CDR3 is TGTGCCAGCAGGCCCCCTCAGAAGAGCTCTGGAAACACCATATATTTT. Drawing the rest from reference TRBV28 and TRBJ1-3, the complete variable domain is DVKVTQSSRYLVKRTGEKVFLECVQDMDHENMFWYRQDPGLGLRLIYFSYDVKMKEKGDIPEGYSVSREKKERFSLILESASTNQTSMYLCASRPPQKSSGNTIYFGEGSWLTVV.

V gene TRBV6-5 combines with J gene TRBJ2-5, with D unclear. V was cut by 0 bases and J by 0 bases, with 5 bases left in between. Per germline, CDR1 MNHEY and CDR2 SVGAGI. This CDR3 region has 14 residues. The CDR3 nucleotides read TGTGCCAGCAGTTACTCTGTTTACCAAGAGACCCAGTACTTC. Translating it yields CASSYSVYQETQYF.

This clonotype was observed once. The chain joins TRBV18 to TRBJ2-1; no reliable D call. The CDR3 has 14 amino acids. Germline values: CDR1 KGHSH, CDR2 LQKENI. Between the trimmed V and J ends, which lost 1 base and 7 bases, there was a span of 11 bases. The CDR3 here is CASSPLVGSNEQFF. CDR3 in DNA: TGTGCCAGCTCACCACTTGTTGGGTCGAATGAGCAGTTCTTC.

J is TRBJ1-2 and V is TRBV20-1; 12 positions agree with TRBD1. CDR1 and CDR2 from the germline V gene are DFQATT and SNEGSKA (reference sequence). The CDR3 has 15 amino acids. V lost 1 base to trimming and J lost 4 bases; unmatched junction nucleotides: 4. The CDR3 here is CSARGGQGAFYGYTF. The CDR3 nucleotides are TGCAGTGCTAGAGGGGGACAGGGGGCTTTCTATGGCTACACCTTC.

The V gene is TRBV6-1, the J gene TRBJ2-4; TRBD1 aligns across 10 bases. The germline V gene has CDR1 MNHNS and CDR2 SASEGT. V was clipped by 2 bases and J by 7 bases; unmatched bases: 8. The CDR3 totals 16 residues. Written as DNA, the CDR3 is TGTGCCAGCAGTGAATGGGGACAGGGGTTTCGGAACATTCAGTACTTC. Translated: CASSEWGQGFRNIQYF.

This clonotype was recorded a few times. In nucleotides, the CDR3 is TGTGCCAGCAGTTTATCAATCGGGTCCACCGGCTATGGCTACACCTTC. Encoded protein: CASSLSIGSTGYGYTF. This chain uses TRBV27 with TRBJ1-2; D is unclear. CDR3 length: 16 residues. V shed 0 bases and J shed 4 bases, with 15 bases lying between them. From germline, CDR1 is MNHEY and CDR2 SMNVEV (reference sequence).

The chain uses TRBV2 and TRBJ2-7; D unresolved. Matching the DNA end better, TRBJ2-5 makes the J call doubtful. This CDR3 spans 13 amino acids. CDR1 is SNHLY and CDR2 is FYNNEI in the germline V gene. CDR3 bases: TGTGCCAGCAGTGATAATGTCAGGGAGACCCAGTACTTC. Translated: CASSDNVRETQYF.

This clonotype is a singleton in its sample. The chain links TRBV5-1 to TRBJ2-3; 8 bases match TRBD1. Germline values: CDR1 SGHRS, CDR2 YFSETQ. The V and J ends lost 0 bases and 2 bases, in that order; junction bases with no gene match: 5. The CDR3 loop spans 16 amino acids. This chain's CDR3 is CASSLGSQGATDTQYF. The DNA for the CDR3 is TGCGCCAGCAGCTTGGGGTCCCAGGGGGCCACAGATACGCAGTATTTT. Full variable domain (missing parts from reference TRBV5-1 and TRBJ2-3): KAGVTQTPRYLIKTRGQQVTLSCSPISGHRSVSWYQQTPGQGLQFLFEYFSETQRNKGNFPGRFSGRQFSNSRSEMNVSTLELGDSALYLCASSLGSQGATDTQYFGPGTRLTVL.

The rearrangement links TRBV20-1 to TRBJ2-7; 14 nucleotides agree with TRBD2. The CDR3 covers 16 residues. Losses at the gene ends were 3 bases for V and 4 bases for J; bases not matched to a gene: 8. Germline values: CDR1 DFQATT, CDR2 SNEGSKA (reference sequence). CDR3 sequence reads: CSARSGTSGRGYEQYF. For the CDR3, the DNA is TGCAGTGCTAGGTCCGGGACTAGCGGGAGAGGGTACGAGCAGTACTTC.

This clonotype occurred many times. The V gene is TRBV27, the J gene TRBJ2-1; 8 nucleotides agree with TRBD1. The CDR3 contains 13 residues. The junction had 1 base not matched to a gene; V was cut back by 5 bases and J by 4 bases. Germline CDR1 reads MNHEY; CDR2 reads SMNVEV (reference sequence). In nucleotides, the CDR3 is TGTGCCAGCAGTACAGGGGGGTACAATGAGCAGTTCTTC. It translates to CASSTGGYNEQFF.

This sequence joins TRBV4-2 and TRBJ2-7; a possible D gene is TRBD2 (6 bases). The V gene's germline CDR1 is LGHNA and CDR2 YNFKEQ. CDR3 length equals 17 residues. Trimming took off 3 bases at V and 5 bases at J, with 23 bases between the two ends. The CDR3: CASSQLGRGGDLHEQYF. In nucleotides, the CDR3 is TGTGCCAGCAGCCAGCTGGGTCGCGGCGGGGATTTACACGAGCAGTACTTC.

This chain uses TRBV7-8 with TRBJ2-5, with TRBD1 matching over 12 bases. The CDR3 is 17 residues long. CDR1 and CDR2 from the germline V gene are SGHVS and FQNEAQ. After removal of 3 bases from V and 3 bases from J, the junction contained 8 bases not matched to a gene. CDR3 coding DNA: TGTGCCAGCAGCTTTTTCTCCGGGACAGGGGGCGAAGAGACCCAGTACTTC. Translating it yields CASSFFSGTGGEETQYF.

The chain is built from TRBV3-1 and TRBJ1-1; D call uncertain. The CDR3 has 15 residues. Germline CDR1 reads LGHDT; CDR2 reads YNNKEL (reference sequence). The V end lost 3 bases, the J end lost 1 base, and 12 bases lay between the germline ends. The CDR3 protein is CASSHTGTWNTEAFF. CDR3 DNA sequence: TGTGCCAGCAGCCACACGGGAACGTGGAACACTGAAGCTTTCTTT. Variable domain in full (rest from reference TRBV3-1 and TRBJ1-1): DTAVSQTPKYLVTQMGNDKSIKCEQNLGHDTMYWYKQDSKKFLKIMFSYNNKELIINETVPNRFSPKSPDKAHLNLHINSLELGDSAVYFCASSHTGTWNTEAFFGQGTRLTVV.

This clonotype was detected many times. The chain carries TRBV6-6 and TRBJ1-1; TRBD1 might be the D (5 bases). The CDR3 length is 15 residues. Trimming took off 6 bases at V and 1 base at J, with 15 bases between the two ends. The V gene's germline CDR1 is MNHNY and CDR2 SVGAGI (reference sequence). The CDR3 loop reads CASSAGYRRNTEAFF. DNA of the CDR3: TGTGCCAGCAGCGCGGGGTACAGGCGGAACACTGAAGCTTTCTTT.

The DNA of the CDR3 is TGTGCCAGCATACAAAGGGTCCCCCCCGCGAACACCGGGGAGCTGTTTTTT. This encodes CASIQRVPPANTGELFF. This chain uses TRBV7-2 with TRBJ2-2; D not resolved. V was clipped by 7 bases and J by 0 bases, with 18 bases between them. Germline loops: CDR1 SGHTA, CDR2 FQGNSA. This CDR3 is 17 amino acids long.

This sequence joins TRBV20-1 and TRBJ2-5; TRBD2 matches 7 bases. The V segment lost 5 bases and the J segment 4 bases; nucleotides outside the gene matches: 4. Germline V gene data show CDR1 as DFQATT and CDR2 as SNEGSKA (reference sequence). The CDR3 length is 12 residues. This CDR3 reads CSAEASGETQYF. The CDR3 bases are TGCAGTGCTGAGGCTAGCGGAGAGACCCAGTACTTC.